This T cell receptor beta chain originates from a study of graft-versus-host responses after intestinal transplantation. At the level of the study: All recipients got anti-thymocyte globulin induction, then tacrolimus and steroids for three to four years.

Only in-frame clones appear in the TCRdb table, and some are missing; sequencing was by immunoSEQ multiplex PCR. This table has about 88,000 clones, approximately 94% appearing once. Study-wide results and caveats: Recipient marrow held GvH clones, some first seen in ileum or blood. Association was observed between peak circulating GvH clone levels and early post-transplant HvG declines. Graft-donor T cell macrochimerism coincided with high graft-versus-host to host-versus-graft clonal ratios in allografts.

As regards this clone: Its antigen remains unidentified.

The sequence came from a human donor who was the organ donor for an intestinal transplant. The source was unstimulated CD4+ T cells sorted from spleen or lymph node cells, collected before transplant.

The CDR3, as DNA: TGTGCCAGCAGCTTGGGGTCACCGGGGGACACTGAAGCTTTCTTT. It yields the protein CASSLGSPGDTEAFF. The V and J genes are TRBV5-6 and TRBJ1-1; possibly TRBD1 for D (5 bases). CDR3 size: 15 residues. Germline loops: CDR1 SGHDT, CDR2 YYEEEE. The ends were cut back, 0 bases at V and 3 bases at J, with 12 bases in the middle. Supplemented by reference TRBV5-6 and TRBJ1-1, the full variable domain reads DAGVTQSPTHLIKTRGQQVTLRCSPKSGHDTVSWYQQALGQGPQFIFQYYEEEERQRGNFPDRFSGHQFPNYSSELNVNALLLGDSALYLCASSLGSPGDTEAFFGQGTRLTVV.